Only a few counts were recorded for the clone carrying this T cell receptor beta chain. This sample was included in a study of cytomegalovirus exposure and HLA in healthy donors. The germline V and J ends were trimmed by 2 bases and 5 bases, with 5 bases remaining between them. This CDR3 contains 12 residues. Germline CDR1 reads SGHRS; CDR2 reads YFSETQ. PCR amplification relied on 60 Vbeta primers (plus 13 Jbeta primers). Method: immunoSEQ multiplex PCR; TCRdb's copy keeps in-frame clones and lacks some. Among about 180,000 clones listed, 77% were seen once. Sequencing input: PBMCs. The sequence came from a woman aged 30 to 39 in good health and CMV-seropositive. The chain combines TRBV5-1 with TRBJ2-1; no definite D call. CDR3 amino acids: CASSLRDNEQFF. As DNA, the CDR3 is TGCGCCAGCAGCTTAAGAGACAATGAGCAGTTCTTC.